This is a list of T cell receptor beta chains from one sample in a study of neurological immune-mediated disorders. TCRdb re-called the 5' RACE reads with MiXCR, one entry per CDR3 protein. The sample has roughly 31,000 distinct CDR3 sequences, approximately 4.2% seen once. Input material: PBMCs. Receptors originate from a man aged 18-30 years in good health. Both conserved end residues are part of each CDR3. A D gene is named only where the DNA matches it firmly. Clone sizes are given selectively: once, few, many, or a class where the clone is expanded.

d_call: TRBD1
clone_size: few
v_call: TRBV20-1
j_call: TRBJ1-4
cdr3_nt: TGCAGTGCTAGAGATCAGGGACAGAGTAATGAAAAACTGTTTTTT
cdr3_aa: CSARDQGQSNEKLFF

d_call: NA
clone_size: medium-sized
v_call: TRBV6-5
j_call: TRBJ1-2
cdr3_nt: TGTGCCAGCAGTCTAAGTGGGCGAGGCTACACCTTC
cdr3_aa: CASSLSGRGYTF

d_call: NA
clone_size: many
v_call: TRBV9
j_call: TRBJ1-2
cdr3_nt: TGTGCCAGCAGCGGTCGCGGTGGACGCAGAGTGGGTGGCTACACCTTC
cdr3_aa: CASSGRGGRRVGGYTF

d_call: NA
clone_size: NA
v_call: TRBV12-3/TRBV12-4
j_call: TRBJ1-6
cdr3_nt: TGTGCCAGCAGTGGCCCTTTTCCCCTCCACTTT
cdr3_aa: CASSGPFPLHF

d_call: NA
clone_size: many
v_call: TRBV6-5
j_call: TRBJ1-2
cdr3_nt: TGTGCCAGCAATCGGTCGGGGTCCAAGAGATCATCCTATGGCTACACCTTC
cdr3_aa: CASNRSGSKRSSYGYTF

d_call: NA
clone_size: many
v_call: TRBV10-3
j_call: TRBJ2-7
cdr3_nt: TGTGCCATCAGTGTACAGGGTGCCGGCGAGCAGTACTTC
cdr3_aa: CAISVQGAGEQYF

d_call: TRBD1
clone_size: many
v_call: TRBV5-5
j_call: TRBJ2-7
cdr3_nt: TGTGCCAGCAGCTTAAACTGGGACAGCTCCTACGAGCAGTACTTC
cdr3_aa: CASSLNWDSSYEQYF

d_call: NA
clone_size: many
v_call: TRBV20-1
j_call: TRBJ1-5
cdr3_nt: TGCAGTGCCAGACATGGTAGCAATCAGCCCCAGCATTTT
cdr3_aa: CSARHGSNQPQHF

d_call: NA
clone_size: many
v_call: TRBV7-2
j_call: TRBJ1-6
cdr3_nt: TGTGCCAGCAGCTGGGCAGGGGTATCACCCCTCCACTTT
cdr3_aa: CASSWAGVSPLHF

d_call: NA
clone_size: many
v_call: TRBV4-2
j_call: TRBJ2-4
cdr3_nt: TGTGCCAGCAGCCAGTCCCCACTGACGCCCGTTACTGTTCAGTACTTC
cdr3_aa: CASSQSPLTPVTVQYF

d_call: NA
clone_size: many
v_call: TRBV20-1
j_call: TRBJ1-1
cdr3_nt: TGCAGTGCTAGAACGGCGGGGAGTGAAGCTTTCTTT
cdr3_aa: CSARTAGSEAFF

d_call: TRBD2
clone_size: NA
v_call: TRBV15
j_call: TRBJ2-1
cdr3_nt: TGTGCCACCAGCAGCCTAGCGGGAGAGGAGCAGTTCTTC
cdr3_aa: CATSSLAGEEQFF

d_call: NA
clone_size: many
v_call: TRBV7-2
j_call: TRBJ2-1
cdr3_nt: TGTGCCAGCGGAAGGCTGAGCTCCTACAATGAGCAGTTCTTC
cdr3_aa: CASGRLSSYNEQFF

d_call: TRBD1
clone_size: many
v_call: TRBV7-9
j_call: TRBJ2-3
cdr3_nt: TGTGCCAGCAGATCCGACAGGGGGCTGGATACGCAGTATTTT
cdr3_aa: CASRSDRGLDTQYF

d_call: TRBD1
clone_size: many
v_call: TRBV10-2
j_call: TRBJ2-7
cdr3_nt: TGCGCCAGCAGCCACCGGACAGGATCCTACGAGCAGTACTTC
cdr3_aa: CASSHRTGSYEQYF

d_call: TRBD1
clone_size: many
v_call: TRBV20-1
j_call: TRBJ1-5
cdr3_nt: TGCAGTGCTGGCAAGACAGGGGTTGATCAGCCCCAGCATTTT
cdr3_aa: CSAGKTGVDQPQHF

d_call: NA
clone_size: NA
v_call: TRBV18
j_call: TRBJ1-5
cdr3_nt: TGTGCCAGCTCACCGGGAAGCAATCAGCCCCAGCATTTT
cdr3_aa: CASSPGSNQPQHF

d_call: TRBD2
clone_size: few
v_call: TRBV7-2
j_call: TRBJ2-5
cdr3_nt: TGTGCCAGCAGCTTAGCGGGGAAACAGCTAGCGGGGGGGCGAGAGACCCAGTACTTC
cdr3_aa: CASSLAGKQLAGGRETQYF

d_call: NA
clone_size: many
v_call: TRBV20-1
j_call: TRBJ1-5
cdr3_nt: TGCAGTGCCCTTCGGGCGGGGAGTGACCAGCCCCAGCATTTT
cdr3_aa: CSALRAGSDQPQHF

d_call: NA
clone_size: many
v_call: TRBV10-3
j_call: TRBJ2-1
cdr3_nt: TGTGCCATCAGTGAGTACGGTGAGGGGTACTCCTACAATGAGCAGTTCTTC
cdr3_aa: CAISEYGEGYSYNEQFF

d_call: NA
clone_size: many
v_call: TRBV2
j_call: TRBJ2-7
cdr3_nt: TGTGCCAGCAGCGCCACAGGACTTTCCTCCTACGAGCAGTACTTC
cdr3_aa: CASSATGLSSYEQYF

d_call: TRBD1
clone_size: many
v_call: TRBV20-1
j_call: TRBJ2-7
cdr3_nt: TGCAGTGCTACCTCTGCCGGGACAGGCGAGCAGTACTTC
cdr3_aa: CSATSAGTGEQYF

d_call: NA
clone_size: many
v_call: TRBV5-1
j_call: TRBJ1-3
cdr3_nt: TGCGCCAGCAGCTTGAAGGGCGGCGGTGGAAACACCATATATTTT
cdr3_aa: CASSLKGGGGNTIYF

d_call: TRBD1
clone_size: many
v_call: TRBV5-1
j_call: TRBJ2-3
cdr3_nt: TGCGCCAGCAGCCCACATTCCGGGACAGTTAACACAGATACGCAGTATTTT
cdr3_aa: CASSPHSGTVNTDTQYF

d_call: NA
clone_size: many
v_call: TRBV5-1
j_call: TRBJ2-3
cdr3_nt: TGCGCCAGCAGCACGGGAACTAGCTTAGGAGATACGCAGTATTTT
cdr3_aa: CASSTGTSLGDTQYF

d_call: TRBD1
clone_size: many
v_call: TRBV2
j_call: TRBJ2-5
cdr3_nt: TGTGCCAGCACTCGACCGGGACTGGCTGGGTGGGGACAGGGCGCGGAGACCCAGTACTTC
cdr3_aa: CASTRPGLAGWGQGAETQYF

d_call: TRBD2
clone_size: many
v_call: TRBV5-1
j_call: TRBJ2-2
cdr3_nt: TGCGCCAGCAGCCGCGGGGGGTTGAACACCGGGGAGCTGTTTTTT
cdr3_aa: CASSRGGLNTGELFF

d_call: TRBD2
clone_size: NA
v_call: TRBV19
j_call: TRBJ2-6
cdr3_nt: TGTGTCAGTAGTATATATGGACTAGCGGGTGCTGGGGCCAACGTCCTGACTTTC
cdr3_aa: CVSSIYGLAGAGANVLTF

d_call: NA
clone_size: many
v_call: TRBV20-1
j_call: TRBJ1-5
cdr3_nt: TGCAGTGCTAATGTTGGGGTCGTAAATCAGCCCCAGCATTTT
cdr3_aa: CSANVGVVNQPQHF

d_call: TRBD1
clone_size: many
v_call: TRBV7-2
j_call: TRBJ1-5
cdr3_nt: TGTGCCAGCAGCTTAGGGCAGGGGGCGTTTTGGAATCAGCCCCAGCATTTT
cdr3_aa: CASSLGQGAFWNQPQHF

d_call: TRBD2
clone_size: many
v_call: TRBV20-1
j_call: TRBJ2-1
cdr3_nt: TGCAGTCGTGGGGGGGGGAGCTCCTACAATGAGCAGTTCTTC
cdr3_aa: CSRGGGSSYNEQFF

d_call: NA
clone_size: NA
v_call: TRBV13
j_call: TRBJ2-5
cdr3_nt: TGTGCCAGCAGCTCGGGGCGTTCAGAGACCCAGTACTTC
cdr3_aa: CASSSGRSETQYF

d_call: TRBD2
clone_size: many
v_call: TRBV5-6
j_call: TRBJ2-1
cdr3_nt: TGTGCCAGCAGCCCGGGACTAGCGGGGTTGGAGCAGTTCTTC
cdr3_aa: CASSPGLAGLEQFF

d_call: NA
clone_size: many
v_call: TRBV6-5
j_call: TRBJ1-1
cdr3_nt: TGTGCCAGCTTTAAACAGGGTTTCTCTGAAGCTTTCTTT
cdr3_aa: CASFKQGFSEAFF

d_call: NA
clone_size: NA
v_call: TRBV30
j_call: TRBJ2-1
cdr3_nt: TGTGCCTGGAGTGGGTCGTTAGCACGTGAGCAGTTCTTC
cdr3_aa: CAWSGSLAREQFF

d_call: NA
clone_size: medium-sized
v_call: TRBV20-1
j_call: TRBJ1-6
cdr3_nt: TGCAGTGCTAGAGAGATTGGTGGGGTGAGGAATTCACCCCTCCACTTT
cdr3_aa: CSAREIGGVRNSPLHF

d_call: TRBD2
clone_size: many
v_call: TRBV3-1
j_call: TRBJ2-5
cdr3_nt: TGTGCCAGCAGCCCGACTAGCGGCCAAGAGACCCAGTACTTC
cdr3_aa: CASSPTSGQETQYF

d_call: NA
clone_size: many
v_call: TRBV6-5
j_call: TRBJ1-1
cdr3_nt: TGTGCCAGCACCCAGGGGAACACTGAAGCTTTCTTT
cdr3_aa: CASTQGNTEAFF

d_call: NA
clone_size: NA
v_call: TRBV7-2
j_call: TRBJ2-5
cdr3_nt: TGTGCCAGCAGCAGAGCGGGTTGGCGGGAAGAGACCCAGTACTTC
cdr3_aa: CASSRAGWREETQYF

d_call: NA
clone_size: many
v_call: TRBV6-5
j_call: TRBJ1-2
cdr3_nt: TGTGCCAGCAGTTACGGACCAGGAGGGGGCTATGGCTACACCTTC
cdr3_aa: CASSYGPGGGYGYTF

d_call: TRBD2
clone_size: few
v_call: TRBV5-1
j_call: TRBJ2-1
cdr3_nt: TGCGCCAGCAGCCCACCGGGACTAGCGGGGTTCAATGAGCAGTTCTTC
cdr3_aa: CASSPPGLAGFNEQFF

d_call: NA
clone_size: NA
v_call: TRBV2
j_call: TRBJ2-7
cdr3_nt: TGTGCCAGCAGTGATTACAGCCTTATCTACGAGCAGTACTTC
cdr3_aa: CASSDYSLIYEQYF

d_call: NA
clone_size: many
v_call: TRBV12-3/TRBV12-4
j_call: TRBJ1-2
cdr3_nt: TGTGCCAGCAGTTTAGATCGGGGGAAACATGGCTACACCTTC
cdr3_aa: CASSLDRGKHGYTF

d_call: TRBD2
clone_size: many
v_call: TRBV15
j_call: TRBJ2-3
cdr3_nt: TGTGCCACCAGCAGACCCAGGGTGGCTAGCGGGGGGATCACAGATACGCAGTATTTT
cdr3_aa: CATSRPRVASGGITDTQYF

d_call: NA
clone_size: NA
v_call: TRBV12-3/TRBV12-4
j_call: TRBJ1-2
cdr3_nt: TGTGCCAGCAGCCAGTCTAGCGGGGGCTACACCTTC
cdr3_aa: CASSQSSGGYTF

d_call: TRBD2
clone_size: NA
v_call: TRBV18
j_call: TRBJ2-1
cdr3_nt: TGTGCCAGCTCCCGGGACTATGACTACAATGAGCAGTTCTTC
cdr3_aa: CASSRDYDYNEQFF

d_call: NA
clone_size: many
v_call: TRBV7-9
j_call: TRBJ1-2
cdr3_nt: TGTGCCAGCAGCCGGGGCCAGGGAGAGGGCTACACCTTC
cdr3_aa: CASSRGQGEGYTF

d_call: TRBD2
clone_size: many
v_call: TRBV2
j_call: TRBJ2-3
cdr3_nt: TGTGCCAGCAGTGGTGCTGCGGCGACTAGCGGGGGAGGCCACGGGACAGATACGCAGTATTTT
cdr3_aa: CASSGAAATSGGGHGTDTQYF

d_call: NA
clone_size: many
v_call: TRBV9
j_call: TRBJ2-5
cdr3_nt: TGTGCCAGCAGCGTAGAAGCGGGCCCACGAGAGACCCAGTACTTC
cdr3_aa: CASSVEAGPRETQYF

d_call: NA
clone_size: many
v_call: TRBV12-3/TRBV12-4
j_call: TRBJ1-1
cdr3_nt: TGTGCCAGCAGAGTGCATGGTTCGAACACTGAAGCTTTCTTT
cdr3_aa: CASRVHGSNTEAFF

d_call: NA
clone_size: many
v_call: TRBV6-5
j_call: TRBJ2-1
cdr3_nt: TGTGCCAGCAGCGACGGTCTCGGGGCGGTTTTTTTCAATGAGCAGTTCTTC
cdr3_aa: CASSDGLGAVFFNEQFF

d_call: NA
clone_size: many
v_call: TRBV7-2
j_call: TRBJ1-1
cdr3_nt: TGTGCCAGCAGCTTAGCCGGAGGGACATTTACGAACACTGAAGCTTTCTTT
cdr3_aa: CASSLAGGTFTNTEAFF

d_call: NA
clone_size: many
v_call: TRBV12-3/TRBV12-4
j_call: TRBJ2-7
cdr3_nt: TGTGCCAGCAGTGACGGGGAGGCCTACGAGCAGTACTTC
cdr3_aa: CASSDGEAYEQYF

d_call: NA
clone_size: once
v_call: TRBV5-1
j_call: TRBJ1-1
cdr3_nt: TGCGCCAGCAGCTTGGTCAGCATGAACACTGAAGCTTTCTTT
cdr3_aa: CASSLVSMNTEAFF

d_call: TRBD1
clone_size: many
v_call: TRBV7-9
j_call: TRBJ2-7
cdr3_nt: TGTGCCAGCAGTGGACAGGGGGTCTCCTACGAGCAGTACTTC
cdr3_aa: CASSGQGVSYEQYF

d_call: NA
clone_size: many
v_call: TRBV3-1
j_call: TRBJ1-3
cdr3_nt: TGTGCCAGCAGCATCGGGCAGAGCGCTTCTGGAAACACCATATATTTT
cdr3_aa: CASSIGQSASGNTIYF

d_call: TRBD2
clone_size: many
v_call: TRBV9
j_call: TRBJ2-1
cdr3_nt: TGTGCCAGCAGCGCTGCTAGCGGAACATACAATGAGCAGTTCTTC
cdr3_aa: CASSAASGTYNEQFF